A selection of T cell receptor beta chains follows, all from one sample in a study of molecular identifiers for immune sequencing clone quantification. MiXCR, applied by TCRdb to the PCR reads, yields one record per CDR3 protein. The sample lists over 600,000 distinct CDR3 sequences; 20% were seen once. The sample consisted of naive CD8+ T cells from blood, with Jurkat cell RNA spiked in. Receptor source: a human donor in good health. Some libraries in this study had Jurkat cell RNA spiked in. The CDR3 runs from the conserved cysteine through the conserved F or W. Each record gives: J gene, V gene, D gene, clone size, CDR3 protein, CDR3 DNA. The D gene is left open where the match is weak. The size of a clone is reported for some rows only, either as once, few or many, or as a class for expanded clones.

TRBJ2-7	TRBV7-9	-	many	CASTAASYEQYF	TGTGCCAGCACGGCGGCTTCCTACGAGCAGTACTTC
TRBJ1-6	TRBV28	-	many	CASSLSQDPIYNSPLHF	TGTGCCAGCAGTTTATCCCAGGATCCAATTTATAATTCACCCCTCCACTTT
TRBJ1-6	TRBV28	TRBD1	-	CASNKDRKTGSYNSPLHF	TGTGCCAGCAACAAGGACAGGAAAACTGGTTCCTATAATTCACCCCTCCACTTT
TRBJ2-2	TRBV28	TRBD2	-	CASSHLGLAGTGELFF	TGTGCCAGCAGCCACCTAGGACTAGCGGGCACCGGGGAGCTGTTTTTT
TRBJ1-5	TRBV4-1	TRBD1	many	CASSQGDRADQPQHF	TGCGCCAGCAGCCAAGGGGACAGGGCTGATCAGCCCCAGCATTTT
TRBJ2-5	TRBV19	TRBD2	few	CASSKGTSGVWETQYF	TGTGCCAGTAGTAAAGGGACTAGCGGGGTATGGGAGACCCAGTACTTC
TRBJ1-5	TRBV15	-	many	CATSSRRDQPQHF	TGTGCCACCAGCTCCCGGCGGGATCAGCCCCAGCATTTT
TRBJ1-6	TRBV30	-	-	CAWGRKITYNSPLHF	TGTGCCTGGGGACGGAAGATTACCTATAATTCACCCCTCCACTTT
TRBJ1-1	TRBV12-3/TRBV12-4	-	-	CASSSGSLNTEAFF	TGTGCCAGCAGTTCAGGAAGTCTGAACACTGAAGCTTTCTTT
TRBJ2-1	TRBV28	TRBD2	-	CASSRLAGDFYNEQFF	TGTGCCAGCAGTCGACTAGCGGGAGACTTCTACAATGAGCAGTTCTTC
TRBJ2-2	TRBV3-2	-	few	CASSQPYPPGQSGELFF	TGTGCCAGCAGCCAACCCTACCCCCCGGGACAGAGCGGGGAGCTGTTTTTT
TRBJ2-3	TRBV30	-	many	CAWAFGSTDTQYF	TGTGCCTGGGCCTTTGGGAGCACAGATACGCAGTATTTT
TRBJ2-7	TRBV4-1	-	many	CASSQDQLNEQYF	TGCGCCAGCAGCCAAGATCAGCTGAACGAGCAGTACTTC
TRBJ2-7	TRBV6-2/TRBV6-3	TRBD1	few	CASSKDRDYEQYF	TGTGCCAGCAGTAAGGACAGGGACTACGAGCAGTACTTC
TRBJ1-1	TRBV30	TRBD1	many	CAWTGGDFLEAFF	TGTGCCTGGACAGGGGGAGACTTTTTGGAAGCTTTCTTT
TRBJ1-5	TRBV2	-	many	CASSRVLDQPQHF	TGTGCCAGCAGCCGGGTCCTAGATCAGCCCCAGCATTTT
TRBJ1-5	TRBV5-6	-	-	CASSLWGMGNQPQHF	TGTGCCAGCAGCTTGTGGGGAATGGGCAATCAGCCCCAGCATTTT
TRBJ1-1	TRBV12-3/TRBV12-4	-	few	CASSLGGLNTGAFF	TGTGCCAGCAGTTTAGGGGGACTGAACACTGGAGCTTTCTTT
TRBJ2-7	TRBV29-1	TRBD1	many	CSVLRTGVVHEQYF	TGCAGCGTTCTTCGGACAGGGGTGGTCCACGAGCAGTACTTC
TRBJ2-1	TRBV5-4	-	many	CASSFINEQFF	TGTGCCAGCAGCTTCATCAATGAGCAGTTCTTC
TRBJ2-5	TRBV6-2/TRBV6-3	TRBD2	many	CASSRGRGGLRQETQYF	TGTGCCAGCAGTCGGGGTCGGGGGGGACTCCGGCAAGAGACCCAGTACTTC
TRBJ2-3	TRBV7-9	-	many	CASSPTQGGRTDTQYF	TGTGCCAGCAGCCCCACCCAAGGGGGAAGGACAGATACGCAGTATTTT
TRBJ2-1	TRBV7-8	TRBD1	many	CASSLGETGTDSYNEQFF	TGTGCCAGCAGCTTAGGGGAAACCGGGACAGACTCCTACAATGAGCAGTTCTTC
TRBJ2-7	TRBV5-6	TRBD1	many	CASSFRQGVYEQYF	TGTGCCAGCAGCTTCCGACAGGGAGTCTACGAGCAGTACTTC
TRBJ2-2	TRBV28	-	many	CASSTLTGLFANTGELFF	TGTGCCAGCAGTACCCTGACAGGTTTATTCGCGAACACCGGGGAGCTGTTTTTT
TRBJ1-6	TRBV27	-	many	CASSLLVAGLNSPLHF	TGTGCCAGCAGTTTGCTCGTGGCAGGCCTTAATTCACCCCTCCACTTT
TRBJ1-4	TRBV7-2	-	many	CASSPGDKSRDEKLFF	TGTGCCAGCAGCCCAGGGGACAAATCCCGGGATGAAAAACTGTTTTTT
TRBJ2-7	TRBV11-2	-	many	CASSTVSYEQYF	TGTGCCAGCAGTACAGTTTCCTACGAGCAGTACTTC
TRBJ2-7	TRBV7-6	TRBD2	few	CASSHASGGYDEQYF	TGTGCCAGCAGCCATGCTAGCGGGGGGTACGACGAGCAGTACTTC
TRBJ2-3	TRBV20-1	-	many	CSADKKGEGTDTQYF	TGCAGTGCAGACAAAAAGGGGGAGGGCACAGATACGCAGTATTTT
TRBJ1-4	TRBV6-8	-	many	CASRQNPGDEKLFF	TGTGCCAGCAGACAAAACCCCGGCGATGAAAAACTGTTTTTT
TRBJ1-2	TRBV7-9	-	-	CASSFTGIDLYGYTF	TGTGCCAGCAGCTTCACCGGGATCGATCTCTATGGCTACACCTTC
TRBJ2-5	TRBV27	TRBD1	few	CASSLGTGSGETQYF	TGTGCCAGCAGTTTAGGGACAGGGAGCGGCGAGACCCAGTACTTC
TRBJ2-5	TRBV7-7	TRBD2	many	CASSLGSGVQETQYF	TGTGCTAGCAGCTTGGGTAGCGGGGTACAAGAGACCCAGTACTTC
TRBJ2-7	TRBV7-9	-	many	CASSGGLKLEQYF	TGTGCCAGCAGCGGAGGACTTAAGCTCGAGCAGTACTTC
TRBJ2-1	TRBV4-1	TRBD1	many	CASSRTTGDLYNEQFF	TGCGCCAGCAGCCGCACGACAGGGGACCTCTACAATGAGCAGTTCTTC
TRBJ1-4	TRBV11-2	TRBD1	-	CASSSRRDRRRTATNEKLFF	TGTGCCAGCAGCTCTCGGCGGGACAGGAGGAGGACGGCAACTAATGAAAAACTGTTTTTT
TRBJ1-2	TRBV6-5	-	many	CASSYVGHNYGYTF	TGTGCCAGCAGTTACGTTGGACACAACTATGGCTACACCTTC
TRBJ2-3	TRBV4-3	-	many	CASSQDYMGMSTDTQYF	TGCGCCAGCAGCCAAGATTATATGGGTATGAGCACAGATACGCAGTATTTT